This is a list of T cell receptor beta chains from one sample in a study of T cell responses to AZD1222 COVID-19 vaccine. Repertoires were generated with immunoSEQ multiplex PCR, while TCRdb's copy carries only in-frame clones and drops some. This sample has about 81,000 clones; about 86% occur once, and the top ten carry around 5.9%. The source was peripheral blood, collected 28 days after the second AZD1222 dose. These receptors were obtained from an adult who received the AZD1222 COVID-19 vaccine. The CDR3 runs from the conserved cysteine through the conserved F or W. The D gene is left open where the match is weak. Only some rows state a clone size, as once, few, many or a class for expanded clones.

clone_size	v_call	j_call	d_call	cdr3_nt	cdr3_aa
once	TRBV6-5	TRBJ1-5	NA	TGTGCCAGCAGTTACGCCCAAGAGCAGCCCCAGCATTTT	CASSYAQEQPQHF
NA	TRBV7-3	TRBJ2-7	NA	TGTGCCAGCAGCTTAACAGGGAACTCCTACGAGCAGTACTTC	CASSLTGNSYEQYF
once	TRBV3-1/TRBV3-2	TRBJ2-2	NA	TGTGCCAGCAGCCAAGTACTACCCACCGGGGAGCTGTTTTTT	CASSQVLPTGELFF
NA	TRBV5-1	TRBJ2-5	TRBD1	TGCGCCAGCAGCGGTAACAGGGGCGGCGAGACCCAGTACTTC	CASSGNRGGETQYF
NA	TRBV2	TRBJ2-2	TRBD2	TGTGCCAGCAGTGATCGTCGAGCGGGGGGTTCCGGGGAGCTGTTTTTT	CASSDRRAGGSGELFF
NA	TRBV29-1	TRBJ1-1	NA	TGCAGCGTTGAAGATCAGGGGAACACTGAAGCTTTCTTT	CSVEDQGNTEAFF
NA	TRBV6-1	TRBJ1-5	NA	TGTGCCAGCAGTGAAGCGGGATACAGCAATCAGCCCCAGCATTTT	CASSEAGYSNQPQHF
NA	TRBV28	TRBJ2-4	TRBD1	TGTGCCAGCAGTTCCTCCGGGACAGGGAAAAACATTCAGTACTTC	CASSSSGTGKNIQYF
NA	TRBV19	TRBJ1-1	NA	TGTGCCAGTAGTTCAATCGGCTCGAACACTGAAGCTTTCTTT	CASSSIGSNTEAFF
NA	TRBV5-4	TRBJ2-1	TRBD2	TGTGCCAGCAGCGAGTGGGGTAAGCAGACTAGCGGGAGCGGCCAGTTCTTC	CASSEWGKQTSGSGQFF
NA	TRBV20-1	TRBJ2-7	NA	TGCAGTGCTAGTCCTAGAGCCTACGAGCAGTACTTC	CSASPRAYEQYF
NA	TRBV27	TRBJ1-1	NA	TGTGCCAGCAGAGGAATCAACACTGAAGCTTTCTTT	CASRGINTEAFF
NA	TRBV24-1	TRBJ2-3	TRBD1	TGTGCCACCGCGGGACAGGGCACAGATACGCAGTATTTT	CATAGQGTDTQYF
NA	TRBV5-5	TRBJ2-1	NA	TGTGCCAGCAGCTTGGACCTCTTCACCTACAATGAGCAGTTCTTC	CASSLDLFTYNEQFF
NA	TRBV10-1	TRBJ2-5	TRBD1	TGCGCCAGCAGTGATAAGGGGGCGCGGGAGACCCAGTACTTC	CASSDKGARETQYF
NA	TRBV1	TRBJ1-1	NA	TGCACCAGCAGCCAAGACGAGACCTCTCCGAACACTGAAGCTTTCTTT	CTSSQDETSPNTEAFF
NA	TRBV5-1	TRBJ2-7	NA	TGCGCCAGCACCCAGGACTCTGTAGCCGAGCAGTACTTC	CASTQDSVAEQYF
NA	TRBV9	TRBJ2-7	TRBD1	TGTGCCAGCAGCCTACTGGGACAGGGGGCCTACGAGCAGTACTTC	CASSLLGQGAYEQYF
NA	TRBV7-3	TRBJ1-2	TRBD1	TGTGCCAGCAGCACATCAGGGACAGCCTATGGCTACACCTTC	CASSTSGTAYGYTF
few	TRBV5-4	TRBJ1-1	NA	TGTGCCAGCGCTCTTTTCAGGGGAGCCGCTTCAGGGAACACTGAAGCTTTCTTT	CASALFRGAASGNTEAFF
NA	TRBV19	TRBJ1-2	NA	TGTGCCATCTCTATGGACGGAAGGGGCTACACCTTC	CAISMDGRGYTF
NA	TRBV19	TRBJ2-6	NA	TGTGCCAGTACTCTCGCTATGGCTGGGGCCAACGTCCTGACTTTC	CASTLAMAGANVLTF
NA	TRBV30	TRBJ2-2	TRBD1	TGTGCCTGGAGAGTAACAGGGGCGAACACCGGGGAGCTGTTTTTT	CAWRVTGANTGELFF
NA	TRBV7-2	TRBJ2-1	NA	TGTGCCAGCTGCCGTAGCGGCTTACGGGATGAGCAGTTCTTC	CASCRSGLRDEQFF
NA	TRBV3-1/TRBV3-2	TRBJ2-4	NA	TGTGCCAGCAGCCAAGATTCCGGCAGGGGATACATTCAGTACTTC	CASSQDSGRGYIQYF
NA	TRBV28	TRBJ1-4	NA	TGTGCCAGCAGTTTCCCCGGAGGTGAAAAACTGTTTTTT	CASSFPGGEKLFF
NA	TRBV3-1/TRBV3-2	TRBJ2-7	NA	TGTGCCAGCAGCCAATGGGTCCGGAGCTACGAGCAGTACTTC	CASSQWVRSYEQYF
NA	TRBV2	TRBJ2-1	NA	TGTGCCAGCAGTGAATTGGAGGGAAATGAGCAGTTCTTC	CASSELEGNEQFF
few	TRBV18	TRBJ2-4	NA	TGTGCCAGCTCTCCGACAGGCGGCGAAAACATTCAGTACTTC	CASSPTGGENIQYF
NA	TRBV19	TRBJ2-7	NA	TGTGCCAGTAGTCCAAGAGCCGGGACCTACGAGCAGTACTTC	CASSPRAGTYEQYF
NA	TRBV19	TRBJ2-1	NA	TGTGCCAGTAATATGAACCGTCCGAGCAATGAGCAGTTCTTC	CASNMNRPSNEQFF
NA	TRBV18	TRBJ2-7	TRBD2	TGTGCCAGCTCACCCCTGGCGGGAGGGCCCTACGAGCAGTACTTC	CASSPLAGGPYEQYF
NA	TRBV19	TRBJ2-7	TRBD2	TGTGCCAGTAGGAGCGGGAGAGGGTATGAGCAGTACTTC	CASRSGRGYEQYF
NA	TRBV25-1	TRBJ2-7	NA	TGTGCCAGCAGTGCTTTAACTATGGAAGAGCAGTACTTC	CASSALTMEEQYF
NA	TRBV19	TRBJ2-1	NA	TGTGCCACCACTAGTGCACACAATGAGCAGTTCTTC	CATTSAHNEQFF
once	TRBV19	TRBJ1-1	NA	TGTGCCAGTAGTACGCCCCGCGGGGCTGAAGCTTTCTTT	CASSTPRGAEAFF
NA	TRBV27	TRBJ2-3	NA	TGTGCCAGCAGGCCTCCTAGCACAGATACGCAGTATTTT	CASRPPSTDTQYF
NA	TRBV15	TRBJ1-4	NA	TGTGCCACCAGCCCCGAGAGGCTAACTAATGAAAAACTGTTTTTT	CATSPERLTNEKLFF
NA	TRBV7-2	TRBJ1-3	TRBD1	TGTGCCAGCAGCTTAGGGACAGGGCCTGGAAACACCATATATTTT	CASSLGTGPGNTIYF
NA	TRBV7-2	TRBJ1-6	NA	TGTGCCAGCAGCTTACAGGGCCAAGGCAGGAACTATAATTCACCCCTCCACTTT	CASSLQGQGRNYNSPLHF
few	TRBV28	TRBJ2-7	TRBD2	TGTGCCAGCAGTTTATCGGCTAGCGGGGGGATAAGCTCCTACGAGCAGTACTTC	CASSLSASGGISSYEQYF
NA	TRBV6-6	TRBJ1-3	NA	TGTGCCAGCAGTTACTTTCAGAGTTCCTCTGGAAACACCATATATTTT	CASSYFQSSSGNTIYF
NA	TRBV19	TRBJ2-7	TRBD2	TGTGCCACTACTATGGGAGGGAGTATCCACGAGCAGTACTTC	CATTMGGSIHEQYF
once	TRBV6-6	TRBJ2-2	NA	TGTGCCAGCAGTCGCCCGGACAACTCCGGGGAGCTGTTTTTT	CASSRPDNSGELFF
NA	TRBV4-3	TRBJ2-1	NA	TGCGCGTACGGTAGCGGTCCACTTTACAATGAGCAGTTCTTC	CAYGSGPLYNEQFF